This T cell receptor (beta chain) was recovered during a study of shared clonotypes between healthy human individuals. The V gene's germline CDR1 is SGHRS and CDR2 YFSETQ. This CDR3 is built from 14 residues. V lost 6 bases, J lost 5 bases, and 15 bases lay in between. Profiled with immunoSEQ multiplex PCR; TCRdb holds only in-frame clones, not every one. Counted here are some 470,000 clones, over 60% occurring once; the ten biggest clones make up 10% to 15%. This TCR came from a woman in her thirties or forties in good health. Some clones in this sample may be carry-over from other donors' samples. Sequencing was done on a sample of PBMCs. The chain is built from TRBV5-1 and TRBJ2-1; a weak D match, TRBD1 (5 bases). CDR3 amino acids: CASTLAGANNEQFF. The CDR3 DNA follows: TGCGCCAGCACCCTGGCTGGGGCAAACAATGAGCAGTTCTTC.